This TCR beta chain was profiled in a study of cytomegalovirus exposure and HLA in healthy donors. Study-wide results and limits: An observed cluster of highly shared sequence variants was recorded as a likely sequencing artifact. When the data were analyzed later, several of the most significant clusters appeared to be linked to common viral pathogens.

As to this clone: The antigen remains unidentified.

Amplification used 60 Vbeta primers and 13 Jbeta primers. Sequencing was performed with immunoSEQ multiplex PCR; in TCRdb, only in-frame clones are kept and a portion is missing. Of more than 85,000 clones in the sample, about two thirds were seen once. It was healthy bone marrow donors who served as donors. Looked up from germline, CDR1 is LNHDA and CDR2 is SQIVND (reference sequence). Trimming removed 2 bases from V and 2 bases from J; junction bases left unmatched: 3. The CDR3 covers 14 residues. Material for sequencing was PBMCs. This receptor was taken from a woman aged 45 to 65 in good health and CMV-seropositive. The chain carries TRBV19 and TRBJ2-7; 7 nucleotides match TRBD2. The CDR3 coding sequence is TGTGCCAGTAGTATAAGCGGGACCACCTACGAGCAGTACTTC. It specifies CASSISGTTYEQYF.